The rows below give T cell receptor beta chains drawn from one sample of a study of glioma-infiltrating T cells. MiXCR, run by TCRdb on the multiplex PCR reads, gives a single entry per CDR3 protein. The sample has about 130,000 distinct CDR3 sequences, roughly 24% seen once; the top ten hold about 16%. Sequenced input: glioma tissue, nonneoplastic brain tissue, or PBMCs (not recorded which). These receptors came from a human donor with low-grade glioma or glioblastoma, undergoing nonglioma brain surgery, or in good health (not recorded which). Each CDR3 is given with its conserved first and last residue. D genes are given only for firm matches. Size tells how often a clone was seen (once, few, many) or the class of an expanded clone, and some rows leave it out.

j_gene: TRBJ1-2; v_gene: TRBV20-1; abundance: many; d_gene: NA; CDR3aa: CSARDFRQVVDGYTF; CDR3nt: TGCAGTGCTAGAGATTTCCGGCAGGTGGTGGATGGCTACACCTTC
j_gene: TRBJ2-3; v_gene: TRBV7-9; abundance: many; d_gene: NA; CDR3aa: CASSIRANTQYF; CDR3nt: TGTGCCAGCAGCATCAGGGCAAATACGCAGTATTTT
j_gene: TRBJ1-2; v_gene: TRBV28; abundance: NA; d_gene: NA; CDR3aa: CASTWGKVYGYTF; CDR3nt: TGTGCCAGCACCTGGGGGAAAGTCTATGGCTACACTTTC
j_gene: TRBJ2-7; v_gene: TRBV12-5; abundance: few; d_gene: NA; CDR3aa: CASGAPGADEQYF; CDR3nt: TGTGCTAGTGGTGCCCCAGGGGCTGACGAGCAGTACTTC
j_gene: TRBJ2-2; v_gene: TRBV28; abundance: many; d_gene: TRBD2; CDR3aa: CASSRLAGGTGELFF; CDR3nt: TGTGCCAGCAGTCGACTAGCGGGAGGGACCGGGGAGCTGTTTTTT
j_gene: TRBJ2-7; v_gene: TRBV20-1; abundance: many; d_gene: TRBD2; CDR3aa: CSARGGGDEQYF; CDR3nt: TGCAGTGCTAGAGGGGGGGGGGACGAGCAGTACTTC
j_gene: TRBJ1-2; v_gene: TRBV3-1; abundance: NA; d_gene: NA; CDR3aa: CASRPGTNPYGYTF; CDR3nt: TGTGCCAGCAGACCAGGGACCAACCCCTATGGCTACACCTTC
j_gene: TRBJ1-3; v_gene: TRBV9; abundance: NA; d_gene: NA; CDR3aa: CASSVAGKDTIYF; CDR3nt: TGTGCCAGCAGCGTAGCCGGAAAAGATACCATATATTTT
j_gene: TRBJ2-7; v_gene: TRBV6-1; abundance: many; d_gene: NA; CDR3aa: CASSLGDGTNYEQYF; CDR3nt: TGTGCCAGCAGCCTAGGGGACGGAACTAACTACGAGCAGTACTTC
j_gene: TRBJ1-5; v_gene: TRBV7-2; abundance: many; d_gene: NA; CDR3aa: CASSLTENQPQHF; CDR3nt: TGTGCCAGCAGCTTGACGGAAAATCAGCCCCAGCATTTT
j_gene: TRBJ2-7; v_gene: TRBV7-9; abundance: NA; d_gene: NA; CDR3aa: CASSGGRGKPYEQYF; CDR3nt: TGTGCCAGCAGCGGAGGAAGGGGAAAGCCCTACGAGCAGTACTTC
j_gene: TRBJ1-2; v_gene: TRBV4-2; abundance: few; d_gene: TRBD1; CDR3aa: CASSQIVQQDRGYYGYTF; CDR3nt: TGTGCCAGCAGCCAAATAGTTCAACAGGACAGGGGCTACTATGGCTACACCTTC
j_gene: TRBJ2-7; v_gene: TRBV28; abundance: many; d_gene: TRBD2; CDR3aa: CASIRTSGGYEQYF; CDR3nt: TGTGCCAGCATCCGGACTAGCGGGGGGTACGAGCAGTACTTC
j_gene: TRBJ2-3; v_gene: TRBV6-2/TRBV6-3; abundance: many; d_gene: TRBD2; CDR3aa: CASSRLAGGPSDTQYF; CDR3nt: TGTGCCAGCAGCCGACTAGCGGGAGGGCCGTCCGATACGCAGTATTTT
j_gene: TRBJ2-4; v_gene: TRBV7-9; abundance: many; d_gene: TRBD2; CDR3aa: CASSLTTSGRVNIQYF; CDR3nt: TGTGCCAGCAGCTTAACAACTAGCGGGAGAGTAAACATTCAGTACTTC
j_gene: TRBJ2-1; v_gene: TRBV4-1; abundance: NA; d_gene: NA; CDR3aa: CASSQEMSGSGNEQFF; CDR3nt: TGCGCCAGCAGCCAAGAGATGAGCGGGTCCGGCAATGAGCAGTTCTTC
j_gene: TRBJ2-1; v_gene: TRBV7-9; abundance: NA; d_gene: TRBD1; CDR3aa: CASTRQGVFGEQFF; CDR3nt: TGTGCCAGCACCCGACAGGGGGTTTTCGGTGAGCAGTTCTTC
j_gene: TRBJ1-5; v_gene: TRBV27; abundance: many; d_gene: NA; CDR3aa: CASMYMDKKSIYSNQPQHF; CDR3nt: TGTGCCAGCATGTATATGGACAAAAAAAGTATCTATAGCAATCAGCCCCAGCATTTT
j_gene: TRBJ2-1; v_gene: TRBV7-9; abundance: many; d_gene: TRBD2; CDR3aa: CASSGAGKGGPRNEQFF; CDR3nt: TGTGCCAGCAGCGGGGCGGGAAAGGGAGGGCCCCGAAATGAGCAGTTCTTC
j_gene: TRBJ2-7; v_gene: TRBV29-1; abundance: many; d_gene: TRBD2; CDR3aa: CSVLAGVLDEQYF; CDR3nt: TGCAGCGTTCTAGCGGGAGTTTTAGACGAGCAGTACTTC
j_gene: TRBJ2-2; v_gene: TRBV3-1; abundance: many; d_gene: NA; CDR3aa: CASSQRARRQEVGLDTGELFF; CDR3nt: TGTGCCAGCAGCCAACGTGCCCGGAGACAGGAAGTAGGACTTGACACCGGGGAGCTGTTTTTT
j_gene: TRBJ2-1; v_gene: TRBV19; abundance: few; d_gene: NA; CDR3aa: CASRDFLYSYNEQFF; CDR3nt: TGTGCCAGTAGGGATTTCTTATACTCCTACAATGAGCAGTTCTTC
j_gene: TRBJ2-7; v_gene: TRBV15; abundance: many; d_gene: TRBD2; CDR3aa: CATSRAPGLAGYEQYF; CDR3nt: TGTGCCACCAGCAGAGCTCCGGGACTAGCGGGCTACGAGCAGTACTTC
j_gene: TRBJ1-2; v_gene: TRBV4-3; abundance: few; d_gene: NA; CDR3aa: CASSQVTRGRLNYGYTF; CDR3nt: TGCGCCAGCAGCCAAGTCACCAGAGGGAGGCTTAACTATGGCTACACCTTC
j_gene: TRBJ2-3; v_gene: TRBV3-1; abundance: many; d_gene: NA; CDR3aa: CASSPIRGTDTQYF; CDR3nt: TGTGCCAGCAGCCCAATACGTGGGACAGATACGCAGTATTTT
j_gene: TRBJ1-1; v_gene: TRBV19; abundance: NA; d_gene: TRBD1; CDR3aa: CASSTVTGGGTEAFF; CDR3nt: TGTGCCAGTAGTACAGTGACAGGGGGGGGCACTGAAGCTTTCTTT
j_gene: TRBJ2-7; v_gene: TRBV4-1; abundance: many; d_gene: NA; CDR3aa: CASSQQGTYEQYF; CDR3nt: TGCGCCAGCAGCCAACAGGGAACCTACGAGCAGTACTTC
j_gene: TRBJ2-7; v_gene: TRBV27; abundance: many; d_gene: TRBD1; CDR3aa: CASSSGQGNYEQYF; CDR3nt: TGTGCCAGCAGTTCAGGACAGGGGAACTACGAGCAGTACTTC
j_gene: TRBJ2-5; v_gene: TRBV18; abundance: many; d_gene: TRBD2; CDR3aa: CASSPLAGVVSETQYF; CDR3nt: TGTGCCAGCTCACCGCTAGCGGGAGTGGTATCGGAGACCCAGTACTTC
j_gene: TRBJ1-5; v_gene: TRBV7-2; abundance: many; d_gene: NA; CDR3aa: CASSLLGLPNQPQHF; CDR3nt: TGTGCCAGCAGCTTACTGGGGCTCCCCAATCAGCCCCAGCATTTT
j_gene: TRBJ1-3; v_gene: TRBV29-1; abundance: NA; d_gene: NA; CDR3aa: CSVEKGTGNTIYF; CDR3nt: TGCAGCGTTGAAAAGGGTACTGGAAACACCATATATTTT
j_gene: TRBJ2-7; v_gene: TRBV12-3/TRBV12-4; abundance: many; d_gene: TRBD1; CDR3aa: CASSRDRDRVYEQYF; CDR3nt: TGTGCCAGCAGTCGGGACCGGGACAGGGTTTACGAGCAGTACTTC
j_gene: TRBJ1-5; v_gene: TRBV19; abundance: NA; d_gene: NA; CDR3aa: CASNPTYSSHSNQPQHF; CDR3nt: TGTGCCAGTAACCCCACATACAGCAGCCACTCCAATCAGCCCCAGCATTTT
j_gene: TRBJ2-7; v_gene: TRBV28; abundance: many; d_gene: NA; CDR3aa: CASSRTRAEQYF; CDR3nt: TGTGCCAGCAGCCGGACGCGGGCCGAGCAGTACTTC
j_gene: TRBJ2-3; v_gene: TRBV20-1; abundance: many; d_gene: TRBD2; CDR3aa: CSPGLAFTDTQYF; CDR3nt: TGCAGTCCGGGACTAGCGTTTACAGATACGCAGTATTTT
j_gene: TRBJ2-1; v_gene: TRBV6-1; abundance: many; d_gene: TRBD1; CDR3aa: CASSRGTGVLNEQFF; CDR3nt: TGTGCCAGCAGTCGCGGGACAGGGGTCTTGAATGAGCAGTTCTTC
j_gene: TRBJ2-7; v_gene: TRBV19; abundance: NA; d_gene: TRBD2; CDR3aa: CASSQIAGGGVYEQYF; CDR3nt: TGTGCCAGTAGCCAAATAGCGGGAGGAGGGGTCTACGAGCAGTACTTC
j_gene: TRBJ2-7; v_gene: TRBV20-1; abundance: many; d_gene: NA; CDR3aa: CSARDLGRSYEQYF; CDR3nt: TGCAGTGCTAGAGATCTGGGGCGATCCTACGAGCAGTACTTC
j_gene: TRBJ2-1; v_gene: TRBV7-6; abundance: many; d_gene: TRBD2; CDR3aa: CASSPGLAGRTSYNEQFF; CDR3nt: TGTGCCAGCAGCCCGGGACTAGCGGGAAGGACCTCCTACAATGAGCAGTTCTTC
j_gene: TRBJ1-4; v_gene: TRBV2; abundance: NA; d_gene: TRBD1; CDR3aa: CASTTTGVPNEKLFF; CDR3nt: TGTGCCAGCACGACTACAGGGGTCCCTAATGAAAAACTGTTTTTT